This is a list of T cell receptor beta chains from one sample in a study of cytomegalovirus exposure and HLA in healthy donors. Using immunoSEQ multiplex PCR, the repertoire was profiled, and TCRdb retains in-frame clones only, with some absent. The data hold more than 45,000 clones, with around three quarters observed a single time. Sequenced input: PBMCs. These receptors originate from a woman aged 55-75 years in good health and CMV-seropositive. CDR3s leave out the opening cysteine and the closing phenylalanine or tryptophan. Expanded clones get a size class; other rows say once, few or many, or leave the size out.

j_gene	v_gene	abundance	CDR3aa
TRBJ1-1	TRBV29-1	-	SVGRGGNTEAF
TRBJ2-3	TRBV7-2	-	ASSRGSGGAMTDTQY
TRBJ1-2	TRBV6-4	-	ASSDGGFGYT
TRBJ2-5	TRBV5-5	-	ASSSATREETQY
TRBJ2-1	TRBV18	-	ASSPGTGNYNEQF
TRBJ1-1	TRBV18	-	ASSPLGGTTEAF
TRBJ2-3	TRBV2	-	ASGVEADTQY
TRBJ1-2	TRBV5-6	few	ASSSTGQGYGYT
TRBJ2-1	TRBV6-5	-	ASSYSKLAPYNEQF
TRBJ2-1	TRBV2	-	ASSPRLPSYNEQF
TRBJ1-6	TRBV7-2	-	ASSWDPGVPNSPLH
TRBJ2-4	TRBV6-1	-	ASSETAFLAKNIQY
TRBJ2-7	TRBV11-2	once	ASSSFSGVGYEQY
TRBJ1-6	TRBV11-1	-	ASSSKTRVYNSPLH
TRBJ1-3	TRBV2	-	ASNLPRDRWDSGNTIY
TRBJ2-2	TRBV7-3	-	ASSSLAGNTGELF
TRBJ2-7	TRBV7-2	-	ASSLAGTGAYEQY
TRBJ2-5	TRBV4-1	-	ASSQGRGTGGETQY
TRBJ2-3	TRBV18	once	ASSRGQGSTDTQY
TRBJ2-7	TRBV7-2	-	ASSSVGLAGGPEY
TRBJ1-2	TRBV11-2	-	ASSLERGEIPT
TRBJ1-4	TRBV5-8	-	APGLLATNEKLF
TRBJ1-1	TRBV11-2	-	ASSLDRDYTEAF
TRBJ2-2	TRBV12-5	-	ASGSMTGITGELF
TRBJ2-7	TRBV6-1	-	ASTRGGGAYEQY
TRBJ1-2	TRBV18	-	ASSPIEVAGGYT
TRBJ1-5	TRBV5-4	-	ASSFGGGQANQPQH
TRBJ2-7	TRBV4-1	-	ASSQEAGGSSREQY
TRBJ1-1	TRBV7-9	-	SSSLSFHSLGDTEAF
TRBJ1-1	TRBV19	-	ASSPRTGGVHTEAF
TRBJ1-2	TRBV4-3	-	ASSSEGSSYGYT
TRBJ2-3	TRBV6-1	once	ASSDLAGVSDTQY
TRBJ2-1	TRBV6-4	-	ASSEDWGSEQF